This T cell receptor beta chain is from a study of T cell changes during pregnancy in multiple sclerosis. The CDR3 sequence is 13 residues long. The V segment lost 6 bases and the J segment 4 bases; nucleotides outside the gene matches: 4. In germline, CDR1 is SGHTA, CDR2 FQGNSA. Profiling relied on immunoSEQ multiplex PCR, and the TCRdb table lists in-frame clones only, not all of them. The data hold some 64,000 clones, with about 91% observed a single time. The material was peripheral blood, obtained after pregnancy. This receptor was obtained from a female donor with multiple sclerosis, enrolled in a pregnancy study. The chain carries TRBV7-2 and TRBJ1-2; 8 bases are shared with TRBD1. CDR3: CASSSGQGYGYTF. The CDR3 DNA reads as TGTGCCAGCAGTTCCGGACAGGGCTATGGCTACACCTTC. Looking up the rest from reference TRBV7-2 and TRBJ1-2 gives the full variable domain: GAGVSQSPSNKVTEKGKDVELRCDPISGHTALYWYRQSLGQGLEFLIYFQGNSAPDKSGLPSDRFSAERTGGSVSTLTIQRTQQEDSAVYLCASSSGQGYGYTFGSGTRLTVV.